This T cell receptor beta chain was recorded in a study of CD8+ T cells in alopecia areata. The CDR3 has 13 amino acids. The germline V and J ends were trimmed by 0 bases and 4 bases, with 4 bases remaining between them. CDR1 is LGHNA and CDR2 is YSLEER in the germline V gene. Following RNA extraction, reverse transcription yielded cDNA that acted as the sequencing template. Sequencing used immunoSEQ multiplex PCR; TCRdb keeps in-frame clones, though not all of them. The sample lists more than 100,000 clones, around 50% seen once, with about 4.9% in the top ten. The TCR was taken from a human donor with alopecia areata. The sequencing used CD4+ T cells sorted from blood, collected at week 0. This chain joins TRBV4-3 and TRBJ2-1, with D uncertain. The DNA of the CDR3 is TGCGCCAGCAGCCAAGAACAGTACAATGAGCAGTTCTTC. This sequence encodes CASSQEQYNEQFF.